The text below deals with one T cell receptor (beta chain). This entry comes from a study of blood T cell repertoires in COVID-19. Study summary: The samples span acute and convalescent COVID-19 from the United States, Italy and Spain. Sample material is recorded as cDNA or gDNA derived from T cells, B-cell-depleted T cells, or PBMCs.

In the study's own analysis: Amplified reference gene primers provided the basis for estimating nucleated cell counts. The data were produced by immunoSEQ multiplex PCR, yet TCRdb's version contains in-frame clones alone and is incomplete. V and J calls and clone size are copied from that table; D and trimming were computed from the DNA. This table holds 150,000 or so clones, around 80% found once. The CDR3 consists of 11 residues. V was pared by 3 bases and J by 10 bases, with 2 bases of the junction left unmatched. The germline V gene encodes CDR1 SNHLY and CDR2 FYNNEI. Sequenced sample: peripheral blood. The sequence was collected from a woman between 45 and 65 years old in a cohort sampled during active or convalescent COVID-19. V and J are TRBV2 and TRBJ1-1, with 7 bases fitting TRBD1. The CDR3 sequence: CASSESGGAFF. The CDR3 coding sequence is TGTGCCAGCAGTGAGTCAGGGGGAGCTTTCTTT.